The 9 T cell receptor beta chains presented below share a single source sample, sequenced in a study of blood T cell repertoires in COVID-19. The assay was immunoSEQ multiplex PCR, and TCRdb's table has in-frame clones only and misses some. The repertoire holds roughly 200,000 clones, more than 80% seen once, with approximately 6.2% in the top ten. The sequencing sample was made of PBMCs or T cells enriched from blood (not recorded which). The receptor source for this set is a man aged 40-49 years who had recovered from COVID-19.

CDR3 amino acids: CASSLVGGSLNTEAFF. The CDR3 DNA sequence: TGTGCCAGCAGCTTAGTAGGCGGGTCCCTGAACACTGAAGCTTTCTTT. This chain uses TRBV7-2 with TRBJ1-1; D uncertain. Germline-derived CDR1 and CDR2 are SGHTA and FQGNSA. The CDR3 is 16 amino acids. Trimming took 1 base from V and 0 from J, leaving 12 bases between them.

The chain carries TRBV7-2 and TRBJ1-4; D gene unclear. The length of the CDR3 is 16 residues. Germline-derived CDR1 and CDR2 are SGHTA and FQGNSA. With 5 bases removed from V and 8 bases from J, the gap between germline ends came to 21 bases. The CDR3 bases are TGTGCCAGCAGCCCCCTTGGGAGCGGGGTTGGGGAAAAACTGTTTTTT. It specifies CASSPLGSGVGEKLFF. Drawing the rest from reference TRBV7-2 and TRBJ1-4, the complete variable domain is GAGVSQSPSNKVTEKGKDVELRCDPISGHTALYWYRQSLGQGLEFLIYFQGNSAPDKSGLPSDRFSAERTGGSVSTLTIQRTQQEDSAVYLCASSPLGSGVGEKLFFGSGTQLSVL.

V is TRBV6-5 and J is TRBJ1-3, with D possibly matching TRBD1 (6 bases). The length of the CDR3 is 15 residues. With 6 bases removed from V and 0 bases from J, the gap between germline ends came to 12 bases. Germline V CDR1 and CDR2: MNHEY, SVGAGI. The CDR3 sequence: CASRAGTLSGNTIYF. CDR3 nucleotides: TGTGCCAGCAGGGCCGGGACACTCTCTGGAAACACCATATATTTT.

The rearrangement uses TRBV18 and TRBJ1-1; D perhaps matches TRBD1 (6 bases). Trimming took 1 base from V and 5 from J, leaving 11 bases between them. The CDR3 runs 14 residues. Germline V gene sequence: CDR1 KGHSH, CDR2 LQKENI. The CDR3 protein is CASSPRTEGTEAFF. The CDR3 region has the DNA TGTGCCAGCTCACCACGGACAGAGGGGACTGAAGCTTTCTTT.

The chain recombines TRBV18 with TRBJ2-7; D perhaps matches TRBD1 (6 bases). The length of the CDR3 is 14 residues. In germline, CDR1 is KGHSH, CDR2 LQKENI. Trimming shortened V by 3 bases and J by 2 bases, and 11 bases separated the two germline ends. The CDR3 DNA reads TGTGCCAGCTCACCCTCGGCAGGGGCCTACGAGCAGTACTTC. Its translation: CASSPSAGAYEQYF. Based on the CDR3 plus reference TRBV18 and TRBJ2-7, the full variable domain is NAGVMQNPRHLVRRRGQEARLRCSPMKGHSHVYWYRQLPEEGLKFMVYLQKENIIDESGMPKERFSAEFPKEGPSILRIQQVVRGDSAAYFCASSPSAGAYEQYFGPGTRLTVT.

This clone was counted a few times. CDR3 protein: CASSAGQASSYGYTF. Here the CDR3 DNA reads TGTGCCAGCAGCGCCGGACAGGCTTCGTCCTATGGCTACACCTTC. This chain uses TRBV9 with TRBJ1-2, with TRBD1 identical over 7 bases. The germline V gene encodes CDR1 SGDLS and CDR2 YYNGEE. V dropped 3 bases and J dropped 4; count of bases not matched to a gene: 9. The CDR3 contains 15 residues.

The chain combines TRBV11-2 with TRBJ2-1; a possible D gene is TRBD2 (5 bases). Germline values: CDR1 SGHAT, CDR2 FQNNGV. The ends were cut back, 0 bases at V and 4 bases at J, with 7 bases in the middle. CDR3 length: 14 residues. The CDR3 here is CASSLESGYNEQFF. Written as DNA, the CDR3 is TGTGCCAGCAGCTTAGAGAGCGGATACAATGAGCAGTTCTTC.

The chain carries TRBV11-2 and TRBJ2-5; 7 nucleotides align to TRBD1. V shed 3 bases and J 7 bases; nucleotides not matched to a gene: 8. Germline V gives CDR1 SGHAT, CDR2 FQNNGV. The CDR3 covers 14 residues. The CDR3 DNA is TGTGCCAGCAGCTTCACAGGGGAAACGGGGACCCAGTACTTC. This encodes CASSFTGETGTQYF.

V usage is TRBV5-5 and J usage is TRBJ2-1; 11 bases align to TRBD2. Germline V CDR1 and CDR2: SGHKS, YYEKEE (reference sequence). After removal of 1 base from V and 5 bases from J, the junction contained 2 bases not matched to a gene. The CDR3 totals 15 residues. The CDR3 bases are TGTGCCAGCAGCTTGACTAGCGGGAGAAACAATGAGCAGTTCTTC. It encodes CASSLTSGRNNEQFF.